These 32 T cell receptor beta chains originate from one sample sequenced in a study of PD-L1 blockade in urothelial cancer. Sequencing was performed with immunoSEQ multiplex PCR; in TCRdb, only in-frame clones are kept and a portion is missing. The data show 25,000 to 30,000 clones, about 88% seen once. Specimen: PBMCs, collected around atezolizumab (anti-PD-L1) treatment. Every receptor here comes from a man aged 50-59 years with urothelial cancer.

The CDR3 here is CASSLGTGLGETQYF. The DNA for the CDR3 is TGCGCCAGCAGCTTGGGGACAGGGTTAGGGGAGACCCAGTACTTC. V and J are TRBV5-1 and TRBJ2-5; TRBD1 matches at 8 bases. The junction had 6 bases not matched to a gene; V was cut back by 0 bases and J by 5 bases. Germline values: CDR1 SGHRS, CDR2 YFSETQ. This CDR3 comprises 15 residues. The whole variable domain, filled in from reference TRBV5-1 and TRBJ2-5, reads KAGVTQTPRYLIKTRGQQVTLSCSPISGHRSVSWYQQTPGQGLQFLFEYFSETQRNKGNFPGRFSGRQFSNSRSEMNVSTLELGDSALYLCASSLGTGLGETQYFGPGTRLLVL.

This chain links TRBV4-3 with TRBJ2-7, with TRBD1 matching 7 bases. The CDR3 contains 19 residues. Germline V gene data show CDR1 as LGHNA and CDR2 as YSLEER. J gave up 2 bases and V 0 bases, and 16 bases lay outside the gene matches. The CDR3 reads CASSQELTGSPATPYEQYF. DNA of the CDR3: TGCGCCAGCAGCCAAGAATTGACAGGGAGCCCAGCTACTCCCTACGAGCAGTACTTC.

This chain joins TRBV28 and TRBJ1-5; D remains unclear. The CDR3 runs to 13 residues. Trimming cost V 7 bases and J 0 bases, with 7 bases left between them. The V gene's germline CDR1 is MDHEN and CDR2 SYDVKM. The CDR3 reads CASTVYSNQPQHF. DNA for the CDR3: TGTGCCAGCACTGTCTATAGCAATCAGCCCCAGCATTTT.

As DNA, the CDR3 is TGTGCCAGCAGCTTACAACAGCGGGGAAAACTGTTTTTT. This translates into CASSLQQRGKLFF. The chain carries TRBV6-5 and TRBJ1-4, with no clear D. The CDR3 has 13 amino acids. Germline CDR1 is MNHEY and CDR2 is SVGAGI. With 6 bases removed from V and 10 bases from J, the gap between germline ends came to 15 bases.

This clone was counted between two and nine times. This chain links TRBV12-5 with TRBJ1-2; D is undetermined. This CDR3 contains 12 residues. Germline loops: CDR1 LGHNT, CDR2 FRNRAP. The germline V and J ends were trimmed by 6 bases and 3 bases, with 8 bases remaining between them. The CDR3 DNA follows: TGTGCTAGTGGCCTATCTCACTATGGCTACACCTTC. This encodes CASGLSHYGYTF.

This chain links TRBV25-1 with TRBJ1-2; 10 bases are a match to TRBD1. Germline loops: CDR1 MGHDK, CDR2 SYGVNS. The CDR3 covers 17 residues. With 2 bases clipped from V and 1 base from J, the junction kept 7 bases outside the gene matches. CDR3 sequence: CASSEVGTGAFNYGYTF. The CDR3 nucleotides read TGTGCCAGCAGTGAAGTCGGGACAGGGGCATTTAACTATGGCTACACCTTC.

This clone showed up just once. The rearrangement uses TRBV10-3 and TRBJ1-2; D gene uncertain. Germline loops: CDR1 ENHRY, CDR2 SYGVKD. This CDR3 spans 13 amino acids. V shed 2 bases and J shed 3 bases, with 7 bases lying between them. The CDR3 DNA follows: TGTGCCATCAGTGAGGTCCGGGACTATGGCTACACCTTC. Its translation: CAISEVRDYGYTF.

The V call is TRBV7-6, the J call TRBJ1-2; 8 positions match TRBD1. The CDR3 runs to 15 residues. V lost 6 bases and J lost 4; bases outside the gene matches: 10. From germline, CDR1 is SGHVS and CDR2 FNYEAQ. This CDR3 reads CASRPEPGGGYGYTF. The CDR3 bases are TGTGCCAGCAGACCGGAACCAGGGGGCGGCTATGGCTACACCTTC.

This clone was observed once. V and J are TRBV2 and TRBJ2-3; D possibly corresponds to TRBD1 (6 bases). The CDR3 sequence is 14 residues long. CDR1 and CDR2 from the germline V gene are SNHLY and FYNNEI. V was clipped by 8 bases and J by 1 base, with 13 bases between them. The CDR3 sequence: CASDLGHRTDTQYF. CDR3 DNA sequence: TGTGCCAGCGATTTGGGACACCGCACAGATACGCAGTATTTT.

This chain uses TRBV13 with TRBJ1-4; 7 positions match TRBD1. CDR3 length: 14 residues. Germline CDR1 reads PRHDT; CDR2 reads FYEKMQ (reference sequence). The J segment lost 10 bases and the V segment lost 5 bases, leaving 10 bases of the junction unmatched. The DNA of the CDR3 is TGTGCCAGCAGCCCTGACAGGGACGTGGGAAAACTGTTTTTT. Amino acid sequence: CASSPDRDVGKLFF. Full variable domain (outside the CDR3, taken from reference TRBV13 and TRBJ1-4): AAGVIQSPRHLIKEKRETATLKCYPIPRHDTVYWYQQGPGQDPQFLISFYEKMQSDKGSIPDRFSAQQFSDYHSELNMSSLELGDSALYFCASSPDRDVGKLFFGSGTQLSVL.

This clone was seen only once. The chain carries TRBV7-2 and TRBJ1-4; 7 bases agree with TRBD1. J gave up 7 bases and V 4 bases, and 0 bases lay outside the gene matches. The CDR3 sequence is 12 residues long. Germline V CDR1 and CDR2: SGHTA, FQGNSA. In nucleotides, the CDR3 is TGTGCCAGCAGCTACAGGGGTGAAAAACTGTTTTTT. Its protein is CASSYRGEKLFF. The full variable domain, rest sourced from reference TRBV7-2 and TRBJ1-4, is GAGVSQSPSNKVTEKGKDVELRCDPISGHTALYWYRQSLGQGLEFLIYFQGNSAPDKSGLPSDRFSAERTGGSVSTLTIQRTQQEDSAVYLCASSYRGEKLFFGSGTQLSVL.

J is TRBJ2-3 and V is TRBV6-5; possible D gene TRBD2, 6 bases. Germline values: CDR1 MNHEY, CDR2 SVGAGI. V was clipped by 8 bases and J by 1 base, with 10 bases between them. The CDR3 extends over 13 amino acids. CDR3 bases: TGTGCCAGCCACCCGGGGGGCACAGATACGCAGTATTTT. Protein product: CASHPGGTDTQYF.

This clone was counted once. V usage is TRBV4-1 and J usage is TRBJ1-6, with 8 positions matching TRBD1. Trimming took 0 bases from V and 10 from J; bases not matched to a gene: 11. The CDR3 is 17 residues long. CDR1 MGHRA and CDR2 YSYEKL come from the germline V gene. The CDR3 region is CASSQDRQGAQLSPLHF. The CDR3 bases are TGCGCCAGCAGCCAAGATAGGCAGGGGGCGCAGCTATCACCCCTCCACTTT.

The V and J genes are TRBV2 and TRBJ2-7; D is perhaps TRBD1 (5 bases). Trimming left V 8 bases short and J 2 bases short, with 16 bases between. The germline V gene encodes CDR1 SNHLY and CDR2 FYNNEI. The CDR3 length is 14 residues. CDR3 in DNA: TGTGCCAGCCAAAACAGGATTTTAACCTACGAGCAGTACTTC. It specifies CASQNRILTYEQYF. The complete variable domain, with remaining parts taken from reference TRBV2 and TRBJ2-7, reads EPEVTQTPSHQVTQMGQEVILRCVPISNHLYFYWYRQILGQKVEFLVSFYNNEISEKSEIFDDQFSVERPDGSNFTLKIRSTKLEDSAMYFCASQNRILTYEQYFGPGTRLTVT.

The table lists this clone with a count of one. The gene calls are TRBV4-1 and TRBJ1-2; D is undetermined. Between the trimmed V and J ends, which lost 1 base and 8 bases, there was a span of 14 bases. From germline, CDR1 is MGHRA and CDR2 YSYEKL. This CDR3 contains 14 residues. The DNA for the CDR3 is TGCGCCAGCAGCCAAGGTGACAAGTCTGGCGGCTACACCTTC. It specifies CASSQGDKSGGYTF.

V is TRBV4-1 and J is TRBJ2-7; weak D call: TRBD1 (6 bases). CDR3 length: 13 amino acids. Germline lookup yields CDR1 MGHRA and CDR2 YSYEKL. Between the trimmed V and J ends, which lost 4 bases and 3 bases, there was a span of 10 bases. This chain's CDR3 is CASSRDIFYEQYF. In DNA form, the CDR3 reads TGCGCCAGCAGCCGGGACATCTTCTACGAGCAGTACTTC.

The chain combines TRBV30 with TRBJ2-2, with TRBD2 identical over 7 bases. This CDR3 has 16 amino acids. Per germline, CDR1 GTSNPN and CDR2 SVGIG (reference sequence). Germline trimming cut 1 base from V and 0 bases from J; bases unmatched to any gene: 5. The CDR3 region is CAWSGEGLPNTGELFF. In nucleotides, the CDR3 is TGTGCCTGGAGTGGGGAGGGGCTACCGAACACCGGGGAGCTGTTTTTT.

The chain has TRBV5-5 and TRBJ1-1; 8 nucleotides agree with TRBD1. CDR1 is SGHKS, CDR2 YYEKEE, per germline (reference sequence). The CDR3 is 15 amino acids. J was trimmed by 1 base and V by 6 bases; bases with no gene match: 8. The CDR3 nucleotides are TGTGCCAGCACCCGGCTCGGGACAGGGAACACTGAAGCTTTCTTT. It encodes CASTRLGTGNTEAFF.

J is TRBJ2-2 and V is TRBV19; 13 nucleotides align to TRBD2. The CDR3 loop spans 19 amino acids. CDR1 is LNHDA, CDR2 SQIVND, per germline (reference sequence). Trimming took 5 bases from V and 4 from J; bases not matched to a gene: 13. The CDR3 reads CASSSTGGGLAGVTGELFF. CDR3 in DNA: TGTGCCAGTAGTTCGACCGGGGGCGGACTAGCGGGAGTCACCGGGGAGCTGTTTTTT.

This chain connects TRBV7-3 to TRBJ2-2; 7 bases fit TRBD1. CDR3 size: 16 residues. Germline CDR1 SGHTA, CDR2 FQGTGA. Trimming cost V 3 bases and J 3 bases; bases outside gene matches: 7. As DNA, the CDR3 is TGTGCCAGCAGCTTGCAGGACAGGCGCTACACCGGGGAGCTGTTTTTT. It specifies CASSLQDRRYTGELFF. The complete variable domain, with remaining parts taken from reference TRBV7-3 and TRBJ2-2, reads GAGVSQTPSNKVTEKGKYVELRCDPISGHTALYWYRQSLGQGPEFLIYFQGTGAADDSGLPNDRFFAVRPEGSVSTLKIQRTERGDSAVYLCASSLQDRRYTGELFFGEGSRLTVL.

The rearrangement uses TRBV10-3 and TRBJ2-2; D might be TRBD1 (6 bases). Looked up from germline, CDR1 is ENHRY and CDR2 is SYGVKD. The germline V and J ends were trimmed by 7 bases and 0 bases, with 12 bases remaining between them. The CDR3 contains 15 residues. CDR3 in DNA: TGTGCCATCACGACAGGCCATTCGAACACCGGGGAGCTGTTTTTT. Amino acid sequence: CAITTGHSNTGELFF.

This chain uses TRBV7-9 with TRBJ1-5; 8 nucleotides line up with TRBD1. Trimming at V came to 5 bases and at J to 0 bases, leaving 3 bases not matched to a gene. CDR3 length: 15 amino acids. Germline loops: CDR1 SEHNR, CDR2 FQNEAQ (reference sequence). The CDR3 nucleotides are TGTGCCAGCAGCGTTCAGGGGGCTAGCAATCAGCCCCAGCATTTT. Its translation is CASSVQGASNQPQHF.

The J gene is TRBJ1-5, the V gene TRBV6-1, with D perhaps TRBD1 (5 bases). Germline V gene sequence: CDR1 MNHNS, CDR2 SASEGT. Between the trimmed V and J ends, which lost 9 bases and 0 bases, there was a span of 12 bases. The CDR3 loop spans 14 amino acids. The CDR3 DNA reads as TGTGCCAGTTGTCAGGGTATTAGCAATCAGCCCCAGCATTTT. Its protein is CASCQGISNQPQHF.

This clone showed up just once. The gene calls are TRBV6-6 and TRBJ1-2, with D possibly matching TRBD1 (6 bases). Trimming pared 2 bases from V and 8 bases from J, leaving 12 bases between. The CDR3 is made up of 13 amino acids. Germline CDR1 reads MNHNY; CDR2 reads SVGAGI (reference sequence). The CDR3 region is CASSYPGELGYTF. CDR3 coding DNA: TGTGCCAGCAGTTACCCAGGGGAATTGGGCTACACCTTC.

The rearrangement uses TRBV14 and TRBJ2-3, with 8 bases that match TRBD2. CDR1 and CDR2 from the germline V gene are SGHDN and FVKESK. CDR3 length equals 18 residues. V was clipped by 1 base and J by 6 bases; unmatched bases: 15. CDR3 bases: TGTGCCAGCAGCCAAGTTCCTTTTGCTAGCGGGTCCCAGGATACGCAGTATTTT. Translation: CASSQVPFASGSQDTQYF. The variable domain in full, with the rest retrieved from reference TRBV14 and TRBJ2-3, is EAGVTQFPSHSVIEKGQTVTLRCDPISGHDNLYWYRRVMGKEIKFLLHFVKESKQDESGMPNNRFLAERTGGTYSTLKVQPAELEDSGVYFCASSQVPFASGSQDTQYFGPGTRLTVL.

The chain carries TRBV15 and TRBJ1-2; no clear D gene. V was cut by 2 bases and J by 0 bases, with 13 bases left in between. Germline V gene data show CDR1 as LNHNV and CDR2 as YYDKDF (reference sequence). The CDR3 covers 16 residues. CDR3 protein: CATSRYDSAANYGYTF. The CDR3, as DNA: TGTGCCACCAGCAGATACGACTCGGCAGCTAACTATGGCTACACCTTC.

The gene calls are TRBV29-1 and TRBJ2-1; 8 bases agree with TRBD1. CDR1 SQVTM and CDR2 ANQGSEA come from the germline V gene. The V gene end was trimmed by 4 bases and the J gene end by 4 bases; junction bases not matched to a gene: 3. The CDR3 loop spans 13 amino acids. CDR3 in amino acids: CSVARQGYNEQFF. Written as DNA, the CDR3 is TGCAGCGTTGCCCGACAGGGGTACAATGAGCAGTTCTTC.

The V and J genes are TRBV27 and TRBJ1-2, with D tentatively TRBD1 (5 bases). The ends were cut back, 5 bases at V and 3 bases at J, with 13 bases in the middle. This CDR3 contains 14 residues. CDR1 MNHEY and CDR2 SMNVEV come from the germline V gene (reference sequence). This chain's CDR3 is CASSRTDTDYGYTF. As DNA, the CDR3 is TGTGCCAGCAGTCGAACGGACACAGACTATGGCTACACCTTC.

The chain is built from TRBV30 and TRBJ2-2; 9 nucleotides match TRBD1. With V trimmed by 7 bases and J by 2 bases, 5 bases remained unmatched. Germline V CDR1 and CDR2: GTSNPN, SVGIG (reference sequence). The CDR3 is 14 residues long. The chain's CDR3 is CASPGQGNTGELFF. DNA for the CDR3: TGTGCCTCTCCGGGACAGGGAAACACCGGGGAGCTGTTTTTT.

This clone was observed a single time. This rearrangement joins TRBV7-3 to TRBJ2-1, with D tentatively TRBD2 (5 bases). The CDR3 length is 14 residues. V was clipped by 0 bases and J by 8 bases, with 11 bases between them. Germline V gene lookup returns CDR1 SGHTA and CDR2 FQGTGA. CDR3 nucleotide sequence: TGTGCCAGCAGCTTAACTCCGCGGGCCGATGAGCAGTTCTTC. Amino acid sequence: CASSLTPRADEQFF.

The rearrangement joins TRBV19 to TRBJ2-3; 8 bases fit TRBD1. Trimming cost V 0 bases and J 0 bases; bases outside gene matches: 2. The germline gives CDR1 LNHDA, CDR2 SQIVND (reference sequence). The CDR3 covers 16 residues. Here the CDR3 reads CASSIDYRGSTDTQYF. CDR3 DNA sequence: TGTGCCAGTAGTATAGATTACAGGGGGAGCACAGATACGCAGTATTTT.

J is TRBJ2-3 and V is TRBV12-5, with D possibly matching TRBD1 (6 bases). This CDR3 is 17 amino acids long. The germline gives CDR1 LGHNT, CDR2 FRNRAP. V dropped 4 bases and J dropped 0 bases, with 17 bases sitting between them. The DNA for the CDR3 is TGTGCTAGTGGTTCGCGAGGACAGAGAATTAGCACAGATACGCAGTATTTT. Encoded protein: CASGSRGQRISTDTQYF.